This note documents a single T cell receptor (beta chain) sequence. Trimming left V 5 bases short and J 0 bases short, with 8 bases between. This CDR3 comprises 14 residues. Per germline, CDR1 LGHDT and CDR2 YNNKEL (reference sequence). This sample is drawn from a study of blood T cell repertoires in COVID-19. Background on the study: Acute and convalescent COVID-19 specimens originated in the United States, Italy and Spain.

Per the study methods: Estimation of nucleated cell counts relied on the amplification of reference gene primers. Profiled with immunoSEQ multiplex PCR; TCRdb holds only in-frame clones, not every one. From that table come the V and J calls and clone size; the DNA was used to work out D and trimming. This table holds around 230,000 clones, roughly 90% found once. In terms of age and location, participants ranged from roughly 18 to 100 years and lived in under 30 US areas. Donors in Cohort 3 who had recovered were those with two negative PCRs, healthcare professional clearance, or resolution of their symptoms.

The sequence was collected from a woman under 40 who had recovered from COVID-19. Sequences were obtained from PBMCs or T cells enriched from blood (not recorded which). This rearrangement joins TRBV3-1 (or the pseudogene TRBV3-2) to TRBJ2-1; no firm D call. CDR3 loop: CASSSGFSYNEQFF. The CDR3 DNA follows: TGTGCCAGCAGCTCAGGTTTCTCCTACAATGAGCAGTTCTTC.